What follows is one T cell receptor (beta chain) and its context. The sample holds many counts of this clonotype. Its antigen is unknown. No much larger clonotype is one base removed from it; base qualities were not supplied. The time point label, read with the paper, signifies: longitudinal time-point 2. Libraries from unsorted PBMCs were made from 2 million PBMCs kept in RNAlater at -80 degrees C until RNA extraction. PBMCs were separated from peripheral blood using Ficoll-Hypaque density gradient centrifugation and then cryopreserved in liquid nitrogen. To synthesize cDNA, template-switch 5'RACE was performed with a primer carrying a 10-nucleotide random unique molecular identifier so that each TCR transcript was tagged. Every sequencing run yielded over 170 million TCR-beta sequences covering 15-18 subjects. The RNeasy kit was used for extraction of total RNA. The KAPA Real-time Library Amplification kit was used to amplify TCR-beta VDJ regions with primers targeting the TCR constant region and the 5'RACE anchor. Sample indexes and Illumina adaptors were added in a first PCR, after which library yield was increased in a second PCR. After purification with Ampure beads, the TCR product of roughly 650 bp was size-selected on a 2% E-gel SizeSelection system. Before pooling, library quality was checked on a Bioanalyzer, concentration was measured with Qubit, and libraries were quantified with the Kapa Library Quantification kit. Paired-end 2 x 150 bp sequencing of the libraries was performed on an Illumina HiSeq 2500. To increase sequence diversity, 25-30% phiX was spiked into each library pool. The authors' analysis ran thus. The quality-filtered reads were processed with the UMI-based MiGEC pipeline, whose error correction step removed more than 80% of the raw TCR sequences. VDJ genes were aligned to IMGT germline references, and each clonotype was defined by a unique CDR3 amino acid sequence together with V-J genes. Clonal expansion, Shannon diversity and CDR3 relatedness were evaluated with VDJtools (CalcPairwiseDistances, ClusterSamples), while phylogenetic trees were built in CLCbio workbench. Clones with at least 8 unique UMIs were defined as expanded, with this threshold being based on coefficient-of-variation modelling across technical triplicates. TCRdb trimmed the raw reads at Q25, called clones with MiXCR and kept productive beta chains. Each CDR3 protein gets just one entry, which takes the most common genes and DNA from the rows behind it. TCRdb's processing, not the authors' own work, is the source of the V and J calls. Within this sample are approximately 85,000 distinct CDR3 sequences, with roughly 13% of them counted one time only. The ten largest clones represent approximately 5% of the sample.

This record belongs to a study of neurological immune-mediated disorders (dated by TCRdb to the late 2010s). General notes on the study: Peripheral blood TCR-beta repertoires from HTLV-I-associated myelopathy (HAM/TSP) patients, multiple sclerosis patients and healthy controls were compared by UMI-based sequencing. Longitudinal samples, technical triplicates and paired sorted CD4+ and CD8+ T-cell subsets, alongside PBMC samples, were included among the approximately 110 TCR-beta libraries. Longitudinal HAM/TSP donors and healthy donors each had 3 time-points at intervals of about 3-45 months. The cohort included about 70 subjects: about 15 with HAM/TSP, around 35 with multiple sclerosis, and 20 healthy controls.

Looking up the germline V gene (reference sequence) yields CDR1 DFQATT and CDR2 SNEGSKA. Counted from cysteine to phenylalanine, this CDR3 has 13 amino acids. Only the CDR3 DNA stays, 39 bases, in frame from base 1. V ends up 6 bases short and J 4 bases short, with an unmatched junction base count of 4. Points the paper makes about the study in general: Across subjects, expanded clones never shared an identical CDR3 amino acid sequence, which suggests that the TCR-beta repertoires in every group were private. The highest TCR clonal expansion was observed in HAM/TSP patients, whereas the lowest was observed in MS patients, even when compared with healthy controls.

This receptor chain uses TRBV20-1 and TRBJ2-5; 11 bases in the junction line up with TRBD1. This clonotype originated in a female donor with HTLV-1-associated myelopathy (HAM/TSP). Sequenced input: PBMCs. The DNA reads as follows: TGCAGTGCAGGGACAGGGGGAAGAGAGACCCAGTACTTC. This encodes CSAGTGGRETQYF.